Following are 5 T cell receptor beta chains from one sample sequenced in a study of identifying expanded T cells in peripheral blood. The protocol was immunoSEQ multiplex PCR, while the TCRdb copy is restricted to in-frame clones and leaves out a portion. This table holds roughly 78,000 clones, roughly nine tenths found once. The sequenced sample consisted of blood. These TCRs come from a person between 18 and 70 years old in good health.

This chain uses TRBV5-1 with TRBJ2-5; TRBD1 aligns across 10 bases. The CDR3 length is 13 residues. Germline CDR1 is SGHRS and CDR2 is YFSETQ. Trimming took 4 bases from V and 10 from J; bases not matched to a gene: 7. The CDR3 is CASSTGTGDGQYF. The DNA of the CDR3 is TGCGCCAGCAGCACCGGGACAGGGGACGGCCAGTACTTC. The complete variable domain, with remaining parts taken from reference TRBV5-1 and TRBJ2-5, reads KAGVTQTPRYLIKTRGQQVTLSCSPISGHRSVSWYQQTPGQGLQFLFEYFSETQRNKGNFPGRFSGRQFSNSRSEMNVSTLELGDSALYLCASSTGTGDGQYFGPGTRLLVL.

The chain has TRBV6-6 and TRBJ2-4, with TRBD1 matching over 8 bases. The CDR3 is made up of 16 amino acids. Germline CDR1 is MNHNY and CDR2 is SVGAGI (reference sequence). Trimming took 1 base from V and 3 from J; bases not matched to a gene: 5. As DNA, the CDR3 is TGTGCCAGCAGTTACTTAGGACAGGGAGTCAAAAACATTCAGTACTTC. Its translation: CASSYLGQGVKNIQYF.

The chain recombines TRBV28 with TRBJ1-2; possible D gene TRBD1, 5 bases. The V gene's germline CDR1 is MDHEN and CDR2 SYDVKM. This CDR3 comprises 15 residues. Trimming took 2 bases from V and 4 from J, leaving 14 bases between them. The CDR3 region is CASSLAIAGSYGYTF. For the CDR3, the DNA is TGTGCCAGCAGTTTAGCTATTGCAGGGAGCTATGGCTACACCTTC.

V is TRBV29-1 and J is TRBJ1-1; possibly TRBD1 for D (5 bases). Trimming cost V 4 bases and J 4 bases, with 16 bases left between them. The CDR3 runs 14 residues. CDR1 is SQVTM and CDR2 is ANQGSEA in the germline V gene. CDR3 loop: CSVVGTRSITEAFF. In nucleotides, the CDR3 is TGCAGCGTTGTTGGGACCCGGAGCATCACTGAAGCTTTCTTT.

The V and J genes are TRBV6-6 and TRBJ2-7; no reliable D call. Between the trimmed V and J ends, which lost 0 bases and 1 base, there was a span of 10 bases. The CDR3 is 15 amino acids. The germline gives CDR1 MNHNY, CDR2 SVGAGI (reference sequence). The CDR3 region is CASSYSMARSYEQYF. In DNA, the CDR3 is TGTGCCAGCAGTTACTCGATGGCCCGGTCCTACGAGCAGTACTTC.